The next 11 T cell receptor beta chains were all read from a single sample in a study of blood T cells in healthy people across ages. A second PCR of 7 to 11 cycles used a sample-barcoded 5' primer and a J-beta primer mix. MiXCR was run by TCRdb on the 5' RACE reads, yielding one entry per CDR3 protein. Of more than 500,000 distinct CDR3 sequences in the sample, about 29% were seen once. This sample also appeared in a second study, on T cells of mothers and their children.

The sequencing sample was made of blood. The receptor set was obtained from a boy aged 2 to 10 in good health.

This clonotype came up a few times. The chain combines TRBV7-7 with TRBJ2-3, with 10 bases lining up with TRBD1. Germline lookup yields CDR1 SSHAT and CDR2 FNYEAQ (reference sequence). The CDR3 totals 17 residues. V trimming: 4 bases; J trimming: 4 bases; junction bases outside the gene matches: 11. Here the CDR3 reads CASSSAPGQGWADTQYF. DNA of the CDR3: TGTGCCAGCAGCTCCGCCCCGGGACAGGGGTGGGCAGATACGCAGTATTTT.

This clonotype was observed a few times. The chain couples TRBV5-1 to TRBJ2-7; 7 nucleotides align to TRBD1. V was clipped by 4 bases and J by 3 bases; unmatched bases: 10. The CDR3 is 15 amino acids. Germline CDR1 SGHRS, CDR2 YFSETQ. The CDR3 spells CASSTTGKGFYEQYF. The CDR3 DNA is TGCGCCAGCAGCACGACAGGGAAGGGTTTCTACGAGCAGTACTTC.

The gene calls are TRBV11-2 and TRBJ2-7, with D possibly being TRBD2 (6 bases). Trimming shortened V by 3 bases and J by 1 base, and 22 bases separated the two germline ends. The CDR3 totals 18 residues. CDR1 is SGHAT and CDR2 is FQNNGV in the germline V gene. Written as DNA, the CDR3 is TGTGCCAGCAGCTTGTCTCATGGAGGGCCCCGAGGGTCCTACGAGCAGTACTTC. As protein: CASSLSHGGPRGSYEQYF.

J is TRBJ1-2 and V is TRBV2; possible D gene TRBD1, 5 bases. Per germline, CDR1 SNHLY and CDR2 FYNNEI. V was pared by 6 bases and J by 4 bases, with 15 bases between. This CDR3 comprises 14 residues. The CDR3 sequence: CASSLEDSIYGYTF. CDR3 DNA sequence: TGTGCCAGCAGCTTAGAAGACAGTATCTATGGCTACACCTTC.

This rearrangement joins TRBV4-3 to TRBJ1-4, with D uncertain. CDR1 is LGHNA and CDR2 is YSLEER in the germline V gene. V lost 1 base and J 8 bases, leaving 14 bases between the germline ends. There are 15 residues in the CDR3. The CDR3 reads CASSQGSRPGEKLFF. CDR3 coding DNA: TGCGCCAGCAGCCAAGGTTCCCGACCCGGGGAAAAACTGTTTTTT.

The chain uses TRBV27 and TRBJ2-5; a weak D match, TRBD2 (5 bases). The J call could be wrong; TRBJ2-7 is a better fit for the DNA end. This CDR3 is 14 amino acids long. Per the germline V gene, CDR1 is MNHEY and CDR2 is SMNVEV (reference sequence). The DNA of the CDR3 is TGTGCCAGCAGTTTAACCTCCGGGATGTACGAGCAGTACTTC. It specifies CASSLTSGMYEQYF.

This clonotype was seen more than once but under ten times. The genes are TRBV10-3 and TRBJ2-5; 8 bases match TRBD1. V lost 4 bases to trimming and J lost 5 bases; unmatched junction nucleotides: 6. CDR1 ENHRY and CDR2 SYGVKD come from the germline V gene. The length of the CDR3 is 14 residues. Here the CDR3 DNA reads TGTGCCATCAGTGCAGGGGGCCTGGGGGAGACCCAGTACTTC. Protein sequence: CAISAGGLGETQYF.

The table lists this clonotype with a few counts. This chain uses TRBV2 with TRBJ2-5, with 7 nucleotides matching TRBD1. With the DNA end fitting TRBJ2-7 better, the J assignment may be wrong. This CDR3 comprises 14 residues. Germline CDR1 SNHLY, CDR2 FYNNEI. This chain's CDR3 is CASKIDRDPYEQYF. In nucleotides, the CDR3 is TGTGCCAGCAAAATTGACAGGGACCCCTACGAGCAGTACTTC.

This clonotype was found a few times. The chain carries TRBV5-1 and TRBJ2-4; tentatively, D is TRBD1 (5 bases). V was shortened by 3 bases and J by 8 bases, with 12 bases between the two germline ends. CDR3 size: 13 residues. Germline CDR1 reads SGHRS; CDR2 reads YFSETQ. The DNA for the CDR3 is TGCGCCAGCAGCTGGCATCAAGGGGACATTCAGTACTTC. Its protein is CASSWHQGDIQYF. The complete variable domain, with remaining parts taken from reference TRBV5-1 and TRBJ2-4, reads KAGVTQTPRYLIKTRGQQVTLSCSPISGHRSVSWYQQTPGQGLQFLFEYFSETQRNKGNFPGRFSGRQFSNSRSEMNVSTLELGDSALYLCASSWHQGDIQYFGAGTRLSVL.

The V gene is TRBV12-3 or TRBV12-4, the J gene TRBJ1-5, with TRBD1 matching over 8 bases. Trimming took 7 bases from V and 0 from J; bases not matched to a gene: 14. The CDR3 totals 18 residues. Here the CDR3 reads CASTRRRTGYYSNQPQHF. In DNA, the CDR3 is TGTGCCAGCACCCGCCGCCGGACAGGGTACTATAGCAATCAGCCCCAGCATTTT.

Concerning this clonotype itself: A junction end diverges from the germline sequence, so it may reflect a read error. The V call is TRBV23-1, the J call TRBJ2-7, with 7 nucleotides matching TRBD2. TRBV23-1 is an open reading frame whose function is uncertain. The CDR3 loop spans 11 amino acids. CDR3 sequence: CASRQFRDYHF. CDR3 DNA sequence: TGCGCCAGCAGACAATTCCGGGACTACCACTTC.